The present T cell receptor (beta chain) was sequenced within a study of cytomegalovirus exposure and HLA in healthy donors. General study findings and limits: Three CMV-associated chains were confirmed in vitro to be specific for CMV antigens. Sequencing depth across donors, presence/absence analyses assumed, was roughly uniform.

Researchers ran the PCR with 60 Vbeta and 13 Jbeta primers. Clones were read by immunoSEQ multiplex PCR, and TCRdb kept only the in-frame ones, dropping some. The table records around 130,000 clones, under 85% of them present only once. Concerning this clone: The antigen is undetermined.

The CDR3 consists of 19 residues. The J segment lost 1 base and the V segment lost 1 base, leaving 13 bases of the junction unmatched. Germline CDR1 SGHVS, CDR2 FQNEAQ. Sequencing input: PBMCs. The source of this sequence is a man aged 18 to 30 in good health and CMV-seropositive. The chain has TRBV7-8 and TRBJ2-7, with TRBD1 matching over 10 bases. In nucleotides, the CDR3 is TGTGCCAGCAGCTTAGTCGGGACAGGGGAGTTCGTTGGGTCCTACGAGCAGTACTTC. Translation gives CASSLVGTGEFVGSYEQYF.